This TCR beta chain was profiled in a study of blood T cells in healthy people across ages. General study results and limits: Roughly linearly, TCR beta diversity per million T cells fell as age increased. Fewer expanded clones and more diversity marked long-lived versus aged donors.

This CDR3 is 24 amino acids long. V lost 0 bases to trimming and J lost 3 bases, with 38 bases between them. Germline CDR1 is LGHDT and CDR2 is YNNKEL (reference sequence). A sample-barcoded 5' primer and a J-beta primer mix were used in a second PCR of roughly 6 to 12 cycles. A single record per CDR3 protein comes from TCRdb applying MiXCR to the 5' RACE reads. Here the sample spans more than 750,000 distinct CDR3 sequences, almost 30% being singletons. Only a few counts were recorded for this clonotype. Its antigen is still unknown. A minimum of 5 micrograms of total RNA was extracted per sample. The sample also formed part of further work on T cells of mothers and their children. That work states: Three healthy Caucasian mothers and their six children donated.

The specimen sequenced was blood. The receptor comes from a woman between 35 and 50 years old in good health. This chain joins TRBV3-1 and TRBJ1-2, with a possible D match to TRBD1 (6 bases). DNA of the CDR3: TGTGCCAGCAGCCAAGACTGGATGGGCAGGGAAGGACGTGCCCCTAAACAGGGATACTATGGCTACACCTTC. Protein product: CASSQDWMGREGRAPKQGYYGYTF. Based on the CDR3 plus reference TRBV3-1 and TRBJ1-2, the full variable domain is DTAVSQTPKYLVTQMGNDKSIKCEQNLGHDTMYWYKQDSKKFLKIMFSYNNKELIINETVPNRFSPKSPDKAHLNLHINSLELGDSAVYFCASSQDWMGREGRAPKQGYYGYTFGSGTRLTVV.